This is a list of T cell receptor beta chains from one sample in a study of identical twins. Using its own MiXCR run on the 5' RACE reads, TCRdb lists one record per CDR3 protein. Here the sample spans about 500,000 distinct CDR3 sequences, roughly an eighth being singletons. The sample also formed part of further work on yellow fever vaccine responses in identical twins.

Sequences were obtained from CD4+ T cells sorted from blood. These receptors all come from a woman in her late teens or twenties in good health. Both conserved end residues are part of each CDR3. Fields, in order: clone size, D gene, J gene, V gene, CDR3 DNA, CDR3 protein. The D gene is left open where the match is weak. A clone size is listed for some rows: how often the clone was seen (once, few, many), or a class if it is expanded.

>few|TRBD1|TRBJ2-3|TRBV15
TGTGCCACCAGCAGACTGACAGGGGAAGGCACAGATACGCAGTATTTT
CATSRLTGEGTDTQYF
>NA|NA|TRBJ2-7|TRBV2
TGTGCCAGCAGTGAACAGGGGCCCTACGAGCAGTACTTC
CASSEQGPYEQYF
>once|NA|TRBJ2-7|TRBV7-8
TGTGCCAGCAGCTTAGTTTGGGACGATCCGTACTTC
CASSLVWDDPYF
>NA|NA|TRBJ2-1|TRBV7-2
TGTGCCAGCAGCGTAGAGATCTGGGCACAAAATGAGCAGTTCTTC
CASSVEIWAQNEQFF
>NA|NA|TRBJ2-5|TRBV5-1
TGCGCCAGCAGCGACAGGTTGGGGGAGACCCAGTACTTC
CASSDRLGETQYF
>few|TRBD2|TRBJ2-3|TRBV6-1
TGTGCCAGCACTCCCCACGGGGGGTTGGATACGCAGTATTTT
CASTPHGGLDTQYF
>NA|NA|TRBJ2-1|TRBV12-3/TRBV12-4
TGTGCCAGCAGCCGGTTGAGGGGGGTATACAATGAGCAGTTCTTC
CASSRLRGVYNEQFF
>few|NA|TRBJ1-1|TRBV7-9
TGTGCCAGCAGTCTGAATCGGGCCGCTGAAGCTTTCTTT
CASSLNRAAEAFF
>few|NA|TRBJ2-2|TRBV11-2
TGTGCCAGCAGCTCGCGGGTGGGCGTCTGGGAAAGTACCGGGGAGCTGTTTTTT
CASSSRVGVWESTGELFF
>many|NA|TRBJ2-4|TRBV10-2
TGCGCCAGCAGTGAAGCGGCAGCCAACATTCAGTACTTC
CASSEAAANIQYF
>NA|TRBD1|TRBJ2-7|TRBV18
TGTGCCAGCGCTGGACAGGGGACCTACGAGCAGTACTTC
CASAGQGTYEQYF
>NA|NA|TRBJ2-1|TRBV7-9
TGTGCCAGCAGCTTAGTCCCGGGACCCCAATCAGAGCAGTTCTTC
CASSLVPGPQSEQFF
>NA|TRBD1|TRBJ1-1|TRBV19
TGTGCCAGTAGTCCCGGGACAGGCCCTCCTTTGAACACTGAAGCTTTCTTT
CASSPGTGPPLNTEAFF
>many|TRBD1|TRBJ2-7|TRBV15
TGTGCCACCAGCAGAGAAAGGGGACAGGGGAGGTCCTACGAGCAGTACTTC
CATSRERGQGRSYEQYF
>few|TRBD2|TRBJ2-5|TRBV5-4
TGTGCCAGCAGCAAGATTCTGAGCGGGGGGGCTGGGGAGACCCAGTACTTC
CASSKILSGGAGETQYF
>NA|NA|TRBJ1-6|TRBV11-2
TGTGCCAGCAGCTTAGATCGGGGGGGCTCCCTCCACTTT
CASSLDRGGSLHF
>few|NA|TRBJ2-2|TRBV20-1
TGCAGTGCTAGCGGGGCGGTGGGTAGCGGAAACACCGGGGAGCTGTTTTTT
CSASGAVGSGNTGELFF
>few|TRBD1|TRBJ2-7|TRBV27
TGTGCCAGCAAGGGTCAGGGGGCCTCCTACGAGCAGTACTTC
CASKGQGASYEQYF
>NA|TRBD1|TRBJ2-6|TRBV3-1
TGTGCCAGCAGCGCCAGGGGGTCGGGGGCCAACGTCCTGACTTTC
CASSARGSGANVLTF
>few|NA|TRBJ2-5|TRBV4-1
TGCGCCAGCAGCCAAGTTGTAGGGGAAGAGACCCAGTACTTC
CASSQVVGEETQYF
>many|NA|TRBJ2-7|TRBV7-2
TGTGCCAGCAGCTTATATGACGAGCAGTACTTC
CASSLYDEQYF
>NA|NA|TRBJ2-7|TRBV20-1
TGCAGTGCGACCCAGGCCCCCCTATACGAGCAGTACTTC
CSATQAPLYEQYF
>NA|NA|TRBJ1-3|TRBV14
TGTGCCAGCAGCCGGACGGTAGCGGAACGTACCATATATTTT
CASSRTVAERTIYF
>many|NA|TRBJ2-1|TRBV5-1
TGCGCCAGCATGATAACGGGGGCCCTAAACAATGAGCAGTTCTTC
CASMITGALNNEQFF
>NA|TRBD2|TRBJ2-7|TRBV29-1
TGCAGCGTCTCGGGGGGCTACGAGCAGTACTTC
CSVSGGYEQYF
>NA|NA|TRBJ1-3|TRBV28
TGTGCCAGCAGCCTCCCTCTCCTGGGGGCTGGAAACACCATATATTTT
CASSLPLLGAGNTIYF
>NA|TRBD2|TRBJ2-1|TRBV18
TGTGCCAGCTCACCCCGGAGCGGGAGGGCCTTATATGAGCAGTTCTTC
CASSPRSGRALYEQFF
>NA|TRBD1|TRBJ2-3|TRBV27
TGTGCCAGCAGTTCGGGACAGACCCTCACAGATACGCAGTATTTT
CASSSGQTLTDTQYF
>few|NA|TRBJ2-3|TRBV5-1
TGCGCCAGCAGCAAGGCACCCCGGGACACCCGTTTCAGGGATACGCAGTATTTT
CASSKAPRDTRFRDTQYF
>NA|NA|TRBJ2-2|TRBV5-1
TGCGCCAGCAGCTTCAAAGGACCCGGGGAGCTGTTTTTT
CASSFKGPGELFF
>few|TRBD2|TRBJ2-7|TRBV7-9
TGTGCCAGCAGCTCCCTTCTAGCGGGAGTTGCCTACGAGCAGTACTTC
CASSSLLAGVAYEQYF
>few|TRBD2|TRBJ2-1|TRBV5-1
TGCGCCAGCACCAGGGGACTAGCGGGAAAAGGCTCCTACAATGAGCAGTTCTTC
CASTRGLAGKGSYNEQFF